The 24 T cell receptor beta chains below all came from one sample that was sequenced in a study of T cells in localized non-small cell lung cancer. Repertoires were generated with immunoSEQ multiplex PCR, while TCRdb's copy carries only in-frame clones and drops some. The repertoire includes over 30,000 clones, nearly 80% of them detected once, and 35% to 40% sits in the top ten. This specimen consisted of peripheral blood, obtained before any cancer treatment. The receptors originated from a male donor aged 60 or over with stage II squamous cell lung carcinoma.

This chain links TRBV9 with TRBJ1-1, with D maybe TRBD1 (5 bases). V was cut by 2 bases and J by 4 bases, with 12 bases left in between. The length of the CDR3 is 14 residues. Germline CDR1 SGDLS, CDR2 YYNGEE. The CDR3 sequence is CASSVGGRRTEAFF. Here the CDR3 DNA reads TGTGCCAGCAGCGTGGGGGGGAGACGCACTGAAGCTTTCTTT.

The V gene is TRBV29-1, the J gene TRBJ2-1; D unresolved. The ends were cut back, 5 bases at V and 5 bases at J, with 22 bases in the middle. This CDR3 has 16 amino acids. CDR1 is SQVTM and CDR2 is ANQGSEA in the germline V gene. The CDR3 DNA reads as TGCAGCGTTCCTGAGTCCTCGGGCGGAATTGACAATGAGCAGTTCTTC. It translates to CSVPESSGGIDNEQFF.

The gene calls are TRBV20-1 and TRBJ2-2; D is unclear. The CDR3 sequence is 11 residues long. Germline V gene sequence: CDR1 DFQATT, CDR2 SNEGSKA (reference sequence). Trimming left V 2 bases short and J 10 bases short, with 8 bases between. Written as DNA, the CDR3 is TGCAGTGCTAGAAGAAATCAGGAGCTGTTTTTT. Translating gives CSARRNQELFF.

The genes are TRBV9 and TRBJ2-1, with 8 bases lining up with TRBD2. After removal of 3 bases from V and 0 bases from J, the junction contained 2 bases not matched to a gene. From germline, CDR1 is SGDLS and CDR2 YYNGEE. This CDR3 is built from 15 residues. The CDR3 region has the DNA TGTGCCAGCAGCGCAAGCGGGGGCTCCTACAATGAGCAGTTCTTC. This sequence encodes CASSASGGSYNEQFF. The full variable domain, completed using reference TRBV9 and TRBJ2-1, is DSGVTQTPKHLITATGQRVTLRCSPRSGDLSVYWYQQSLDQGLQFLIQYYNGEERAKGNILERFSAQQFPDLHSELNLSSLELGDSALYFCASSASGGSYNEQFFGPGTRLTVL.

CDR3 sequence reads: CATKTSGRSYEQYF. The DNA of the CDR3 is TGTGCCACCAAGACTAGCGGGAGATCCTACGAGCAGTACTTC. This chain connects TRBV21-1 to TRBJ2-7; TRBD2 is the table's D call and was not checked against the DNA. TRBV21-1 is deemed a pseudogene. The CDR3 is made up of 14 amino acids.

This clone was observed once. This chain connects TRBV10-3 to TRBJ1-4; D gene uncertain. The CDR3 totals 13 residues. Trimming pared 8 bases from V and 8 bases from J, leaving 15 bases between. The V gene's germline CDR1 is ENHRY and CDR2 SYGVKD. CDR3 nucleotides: TGTGCCATCCGCCTAAACCTGGAGGAAAAACTGTTTTTT. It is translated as CAIRLNLEEKLFF.

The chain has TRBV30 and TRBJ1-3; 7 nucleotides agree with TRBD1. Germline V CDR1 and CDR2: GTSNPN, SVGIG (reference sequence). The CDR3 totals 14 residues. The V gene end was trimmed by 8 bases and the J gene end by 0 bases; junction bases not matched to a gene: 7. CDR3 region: CAARTGSSGNTIYF. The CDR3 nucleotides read TGTGCCGCACGGACAGGTAGCTCTGGAAACACCATATATTTT.

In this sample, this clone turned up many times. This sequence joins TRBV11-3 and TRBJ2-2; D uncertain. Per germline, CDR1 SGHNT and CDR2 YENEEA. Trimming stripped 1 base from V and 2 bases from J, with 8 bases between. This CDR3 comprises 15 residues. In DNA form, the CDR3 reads TGTGCCAGCAGCTTAGGGCCCTTCAACACCGGGGAGCTGTTTTTT. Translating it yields CASSLGPFNTGELFF.

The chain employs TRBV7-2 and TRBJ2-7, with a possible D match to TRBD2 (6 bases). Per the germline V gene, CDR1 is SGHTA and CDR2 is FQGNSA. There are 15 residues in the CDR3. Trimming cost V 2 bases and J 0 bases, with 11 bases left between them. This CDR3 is CASSLLVGGSYEQYF. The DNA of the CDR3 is TGTGCCAGCAGCTTATTGGTGGGAGGCTCCTACGAGCAGTACTTC.

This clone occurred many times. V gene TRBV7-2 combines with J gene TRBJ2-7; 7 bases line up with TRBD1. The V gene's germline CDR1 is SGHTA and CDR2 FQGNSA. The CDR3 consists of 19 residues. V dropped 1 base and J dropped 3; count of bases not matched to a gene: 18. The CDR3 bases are TGTGCCAGCAGCTTAGAAAGCGGAAGACAGGGAAACATACGCTACGAGCAGTACTTC. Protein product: CASSLESGRQGNIRYEQYF.

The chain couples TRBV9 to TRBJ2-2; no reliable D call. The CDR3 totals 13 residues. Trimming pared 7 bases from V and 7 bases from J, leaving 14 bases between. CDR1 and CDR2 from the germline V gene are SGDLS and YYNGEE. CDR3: CASAPQFVGELFF. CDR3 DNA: TGTGCCAGCGCCCCCCAGTTTGTCGGGGAGCTGTTTTTT.

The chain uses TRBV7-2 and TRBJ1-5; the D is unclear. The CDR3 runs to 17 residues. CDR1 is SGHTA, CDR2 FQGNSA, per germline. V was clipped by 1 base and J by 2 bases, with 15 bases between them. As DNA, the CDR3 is TGTGCCAGCAGCTTAGTCGGGTGGGGTATGGGCAATCAGCCCCAGCATTTT. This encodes CASSLVGWGMGNQPQHF.

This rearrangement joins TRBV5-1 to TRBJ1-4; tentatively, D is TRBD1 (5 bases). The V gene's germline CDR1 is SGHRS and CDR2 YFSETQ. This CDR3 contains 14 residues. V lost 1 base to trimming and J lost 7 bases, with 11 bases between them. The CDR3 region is CASSLLRGTEKLFF. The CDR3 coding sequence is TGCGCCAGCAGCTTGTTGAGGGGCACTGAAAAACTGTTTTTT.

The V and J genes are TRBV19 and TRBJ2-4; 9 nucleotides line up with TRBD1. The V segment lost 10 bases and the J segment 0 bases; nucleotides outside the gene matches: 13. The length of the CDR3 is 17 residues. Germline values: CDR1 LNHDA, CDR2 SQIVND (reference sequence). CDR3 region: CATRSRDRVSAKNIQYF. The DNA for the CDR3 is TGTGCCACTCGGTCCCGGGACAGGGTCTCAGCCAAAAACATTCAGTACTTC.

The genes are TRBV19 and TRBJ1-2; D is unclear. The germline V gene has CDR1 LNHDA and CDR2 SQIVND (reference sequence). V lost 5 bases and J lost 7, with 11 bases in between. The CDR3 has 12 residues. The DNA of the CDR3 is TGTGCCAGTAGTCTCCGCTCTTTTGGCTACACCTTC. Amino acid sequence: CASSLRSFGYTF. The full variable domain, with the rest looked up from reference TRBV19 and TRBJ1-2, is DGGITQSPKYLFRKEGQNVTLSCEQNLNHDAMYWYRQDPGQGLRLIYYSQIVNDFQKGDIAEGYSVSREKKESFPLTVTSAQKNPTAFYLCASSLRSFGYTFGSGTRLTVV.

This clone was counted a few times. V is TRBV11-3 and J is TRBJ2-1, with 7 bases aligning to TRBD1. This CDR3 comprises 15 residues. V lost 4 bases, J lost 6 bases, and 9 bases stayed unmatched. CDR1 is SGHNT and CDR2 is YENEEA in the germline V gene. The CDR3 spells CASSSAGTDLNEQFF. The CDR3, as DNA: TGTGCCAGCAGCTCGGCCGGGACAGATCTCAATGAGCAGTTCTTC.

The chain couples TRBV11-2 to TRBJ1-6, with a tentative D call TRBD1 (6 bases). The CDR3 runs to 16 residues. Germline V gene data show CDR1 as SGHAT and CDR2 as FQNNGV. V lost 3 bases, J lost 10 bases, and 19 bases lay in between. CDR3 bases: TGTGCCAGCAGCTTTGGCCGGGGGGGGGCCGGCTCACCCCTCCACTTT. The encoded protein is CASSFGRGGAGSPLHF.

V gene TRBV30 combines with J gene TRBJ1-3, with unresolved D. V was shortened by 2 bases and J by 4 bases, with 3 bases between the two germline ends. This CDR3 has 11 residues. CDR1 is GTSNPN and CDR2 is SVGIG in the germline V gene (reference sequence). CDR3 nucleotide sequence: TGTGCCTGGAGTCCCGGAAACACCATATATTTT. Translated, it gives CAWSPGNTIYF.

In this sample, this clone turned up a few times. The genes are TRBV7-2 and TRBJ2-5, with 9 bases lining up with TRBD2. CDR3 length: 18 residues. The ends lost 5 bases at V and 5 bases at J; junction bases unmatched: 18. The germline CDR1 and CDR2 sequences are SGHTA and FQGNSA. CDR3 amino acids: CASSPYGGSAGGQETQYF. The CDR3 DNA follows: TGTGCCAGCAGCCCCTACGGTGGTTCGGCGGGAGGGCAGGAGACCCAGTACTTC. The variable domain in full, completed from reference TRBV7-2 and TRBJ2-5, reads GAGVSQSPSNKVTEKGKDVELRCDPISGHTALYWYRQSLGQGLEFLIYFQGNSAPDKSGLPSDRFSAERTGGSVSTLTIQRTQQEDSAVYLCASSPYGGSAGGQETQYFGPGTRLLVL.

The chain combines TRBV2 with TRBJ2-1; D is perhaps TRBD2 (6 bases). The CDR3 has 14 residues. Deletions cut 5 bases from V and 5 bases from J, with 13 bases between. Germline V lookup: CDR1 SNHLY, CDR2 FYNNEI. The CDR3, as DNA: TGTGCCAGCAGTTACGCCCGGACTAACAATGAGCAGTTCTTC. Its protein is CASSYARTNNEQFF.

CDR3 protein: CASSWGLNEQYF. CDR3 DNA: TGTGCCAGCAGTTGGGGTCTCAACGAGCAGTACTTC. V gene TRBV6-5 combines with J gene TRBJ2-7; D uncertain. In germline, CDR1 is MNHEY, CDR2 SVGAGI. V gave up 4 bases and J gave up 5 bases, with 9 bases separating them. This CDR3 spans 12 amino acids.

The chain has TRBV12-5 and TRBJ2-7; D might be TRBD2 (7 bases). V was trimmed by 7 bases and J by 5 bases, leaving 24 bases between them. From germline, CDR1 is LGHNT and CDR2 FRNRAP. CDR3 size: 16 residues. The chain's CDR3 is CASANEAGAPADEQYF. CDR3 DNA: TGTGCTAGTGCTAATGAGGCGGGGGCCCCCGCGGACGAGCAGTACTTC.

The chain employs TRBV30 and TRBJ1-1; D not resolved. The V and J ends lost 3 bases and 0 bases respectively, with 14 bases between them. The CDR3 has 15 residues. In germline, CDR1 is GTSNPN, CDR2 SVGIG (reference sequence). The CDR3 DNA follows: TGTGCCTGGAGGGAGACGGGGAAGATGAACACTGAAGCTTTCTTT. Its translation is CAWRETGKMNTEAFF.

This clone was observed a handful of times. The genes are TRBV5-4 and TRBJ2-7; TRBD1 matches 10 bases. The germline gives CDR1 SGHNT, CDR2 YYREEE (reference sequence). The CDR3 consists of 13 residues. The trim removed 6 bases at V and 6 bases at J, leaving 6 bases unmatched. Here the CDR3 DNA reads TGTGCCAGCACTGGGACAGGGGTAGGCGAGCAGTACTTC. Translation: CASTGTGVGEQYF.